The rows below give T cell receptor beta chains drawn from one sample of a study of control samples from healthy donors and cancer patients. TCRdb's table, derived via immunoSEQ multiplex PCR, lists solely in-frame clones and lacks some. The data show 390,000 or so clones, 75% to 95% seen once. The sequenced sample was PBMCs. These receptors all stem from a man aged 40-50 years with head and neck cancer. Both conserved end residues are part of each CDR3.

TRBJ2-5,TRBV5-1,CASSHRLAGEETQYF
TRBJ1-1,TRBV6-2/TRBV6-3,CASSYQIRGTEAFF
TRBJ2-7,TRBV27,CASSLTPSSYEQYF
TRBJ2-7,TRBV7-8,CASSFMGATIYEQYF
TRBJ2-1,TRBV29-1,CSVGSPHVLAGGPGNEQFF
TRBJ2-5,TRBV11-3,CASSLGGRTQETQYF
TRBJ1-5,TRBV7-8,CASSLLTGNHQPQHF
TRBJ2-1,TRBV5-4,CASSWGLAGVNEQFF
TRBJ1-2,TRBV29-1,CSVEPGTGDGYTF
TRBJ2-5,TRBV19,CASSDARDRAPETQYF
TRBJ2-1,TRBV11-3,CASSGWVGDPFF
TRBJ2-1,TRBV6-5,CASSYGGRVEQFF
TRBJ2-7,TRBV5-5,CASSSTGRLSYEQYF
TRBJ2-1,TRBV19,CASRSSGAGNEQFF